A selection of T cell receptor beta chains follows, all from one sample in a study of shared T cell receptors in the human thymus. Generated by immunoSEQ multiplex PCR, the TCRdb table keeps only in-frame clones and is missing some. The sample lists some 400,000 clones; roughly 94% were seen once. Material for sequencing was thymocytes. Receptors were obtained from a human donor. Each CDR3 is given with its conserved first and last residue. The D gene is left open where the match is weak. Size is stated for part of the rows, as once, few or many counts, or as a class when the clone is expanded.

TRBJ1-2	TRBV19	NA	NA	TGTGCCAGTAGTATCGACAGTAATTATGGTGGCTACACCTTC	CASSIDSNYGGYTF
TRBJ2-7	TRBV28	TRBD1	once	TGTGCCAGCACCTCAAGGGGGCTCCCCCACGAGCAGTACTTC	CASTSRGLPHEQYF
TRBJ2-4	TRBV15	NA	NA	TGTGCCACCAGCCCCAGGACTCTAGCCAAAAACATTCAGTACTTC	CATSPRTLAKNIQYF
TRBJ1-5	TRBV25-1	TRBD1	NA	TGTGCCAGCAGTGGTACCGGGACAGGGCCTGATAGCAATCAGCCCCAGCATTTT	CASSGTGTGPDSNQPQHF
TRBJ1-5	TRBV28	NA	NA	TGTGCCAGCAGTCCTTGGATGGGGCAGCCCCAGCATTTT	CASSPWMGQPQHF
TRBJ2-7	TRBV5-1	NA	NA	TGCGCCAGCAGCTTGTCTAGCTACTACGAGCAGTACTTC	CASSLSSYYEQYF
TRBJ2-5	TRBV2	NA	NA	TGTGCCAGCATGGGGCTAGCTTTAACCCAGTACTTC	CASMGLALTQYF
TRBJ2-1	TRBV28	TRBD2	NA	TGTGCCAGCAGCCGTACTAGCGGGAGGGCCCCCTACAATGAGCAGTTCTTC	CASSRTSGRAPYNEQFF
TRBJ2-7	TRBV5-1	TRBD1	NA	TGCGCCAGCAGCTACCGGACAGGGGGCTGGAACGAGCAGTACTTC	CASSYRTGGWNEQYF
TRBJ1-4	TRBV10-2	TRBD1	NA	TGCGCCAGCAGTGAATGGACAGGGAGGAGAAAACTGTTTTTT	CASSEWTGRRKLFF
TRBJ2-3	TRBV2	TRBD2	NA	TGTGCCAGCAGTGAAAGGAAGGTAGCGGGAGGGCCAGGGGCAGATACGCAGTATTTT	CASSERKVAGGPGADTQYF
TRBJ1-1	TRBV20-1	NA	NA	TGCAGTGCTAGCGCCGAAGCTTTCTTT	CSASAEAFF
TRBJ2-1	TRBV7-3	TRBD2	NA	TGTGCCAGCAGCTCCCTCCCGGGAGGGCTCGATGAGCAGTTCTTC	CASSSLPGGLDEQFF
TRBJ2-3	TRBV7-9	TRBD2	NA	TGTGCCAGCAGCCGCGGACTAGCGGGAGGTAGCACAGATACGCAGTATTTT	CASSRGLAGGSTDTQYF
TRBJ1-4	TRBV28	NA	NA	TGTGCCAGCAGTTTAGGGAGGGCACGCAAGTTTTTT	CASSLGRARKFF
TRBJ2-5	TRBV21-1	NA	NA	TGTGCCAGCAGCAAAAGGATCAGGGTCCATGGCCTCCGGGAGACCCAGTACTTC	CASSKRIRVHGLRETQYF